The subject of this entry is one TCR beta chain. A read error may account for a junction end that differs from germline. This sample is drawn from a study of tumor-infiltrating lymphocytes in localized non-small cell lung cancer. Across the study: Some samples were collected after neoadjuvant chemotherapy; smokers, never-smokers and several histologies were included.

Produced via immunoSEQ multiplex PCR; TCRdb's table is partial and in-frame only. This sample has more than 9,500 clones, with 66% found just once. Germline V lookup: CDR1 GTSNPN, CDR2 SVGIG (reference sequence). This CDR3 is 11 amino acids long. The sequence was obtained from a human donor with non-small cell lung cancer. The rearrangement links TRBV30 to TRBJ1-6; D not resolved. Sequences were obtained from lung tumor tissue. CDR3 sequence (DNA): TGTGCCCGGAGGAGGCGATCACCCCTCCACTTT. As protein: CARRRRSPLHF.